What follows are 31 T cell receptor beta chains derived from one specimen sequenced in a study of T cell repertoires in cytomegalovirus infection. TCRdb recomputed calls from the reads with MiXCR, one row per CDR3 protein. The top ten hold 31% of the sample, which has 200,000 or so distinct CDR3 sequences, 28% seen once. The sample comprised PBMCs. The receptors originated from a human donor in good health (CMV status not recorded). Some clones in this sample may be carry-over from other donors' samples.

This clonotype was seen a handful of times. The chain carries TRBV7-9 and TRBJ2-5; TRBD2 aligns across 8 bases. Germline V lookup: CDR1 SEHNR, CDR2 FQNEAQ (reference sequence). The V and J ends lost 3 bases and 1 base, in that order; junction bases with no gene match: 4. The CDR3 totals 15 residues. CDR3 DNA sequence: TGTGCCAGCAGCTTGAGCAGCGGGAGCCAAGAGACCCAGTACTTC. Amino acids: CASSLSSGSQETQYF. The entire variable domain, with the rest obtained from reference TRBV7-9 and TRBJ2-5, is as follows: DTGVSQNPRHKITKRGQNVTFRCDPISEHNRLYWYRQTLGQGPEFLTYFQNEAQLEKSRLLSDRFSAERPKGSFSTLEIQRTEQGDSAMYLCASSLSSGSQETQYFGPGTRLLVL.

This clonotype occurred once. The gene calls are TRBV27 and TRBJ2-7, with TRBD2 matching over 7 bases. The V segment lost 3 bases and the J segment 7 bases; nucleotides outside the gene matches: 12. The CDR3 has 15 residues. Germline V lookup: CDR1 MNHEY, CDR2 SMNVEV (reference sequence). The CDR3 coding sequence is TGTGCCAGCAGTTTTAAGCCTGACTCCGGGGGGGAGCAGTACTTC. This gives the protein CASSFKPDSGGEQYF.

This clonotype turned up a few times. The V gene is TRBV7-9, the J gene TRBJ2-3; D may match TRBD1 or TRBD2 (5 bases each). The CDR3 length is 14 residues. The germline V and J ends were trimmed by 0 bases and 3 bases, with 7 bases remaining between them. Per the germline V gene, CDR1 is SEHNR and CDR2 is FQNEAQ (reference sequence). The CDR3, as DNA: TGTGCCAGCAGCTTAGCCGGGACGACAGATACGCAGTATTTT. Its protein is CASSLAGTTDTQYF. Drawing the rest from reference TRBV7-9 and TRBJ2-3, the complete variable domain is DTGVSQNPRHKITKRGQNVTFRCDPISEHNRLYWYRQTLGQGPEFLTYFQNEAQLEKSRLLSDRFSAERPKGSFSTLEIQRTEQGDSAMYLCASSLAGTTDTQYFGPGTRLTVL.

V gene TRBV12-3 or TRBV12-4 combines with J gene TRBJ2-3; 9 bases match TRBD2. The CDR3 contains 16 residues. V was pared by 6 bases and J by 3 bases, with 10 bases of the junction left unmatched. The CDR3 DNA sequence: TGTGCCAGCAGCCACTCGCGGGAGGGGCCGACAGATACGCAGTATTTT. Translated, it gives CASSHSREGPTDTQYF.

V is TRBV7-3 and J is TRBJ2-2, with TRBD1 identical over 11 bases. The V gene's germline CDR1 is SGHTA and CDR2 FQGTGA. The CDR3 extends over 14 amino acids. Trimming cost V 5 bases and J 6 bases; bases outside gene matches: 2. CDR3 sequence (DNA): TGTGCCAGCAGCCGGACAGGGGGCCCCGGGGAGCTGTTTTTT. Translated, it gives CASSRTGGPGELFF.

The genes are TRBV5-1 and TRBJ2-7; 7 bases line up with TRBD1. The germline CDR1 and CDR2 sequences are SGHRS and YFSETQ. The V gene end was trimmed by 3 bases and the J gene end by 1 base; junction bases not matched to a gene: 7. The CDR3 contains 15 residues. CDR3 region: CASSSTGDTSYEQYF. In DNA, the CDR3 is TGCGCCAGCAGCTCTACAGGGGATACGTCCTACGAGCAGTACTTC.

This clonotype was counted a few times. The chain recombines TRBV7-2 with TRBJ1-1; 9 nucleotides match TRBD1. This CDR3 has 14 residues. Unmatched junction bases numbered 4, after V lost 4 bases and J lost 4 bases. Germline CDR1 reads SGHTA; CDR2 reads FQGNSA. Written as DNA, the CDR3 is TGTGCCAGCAGCTGGCGGGACAGGGCCACTGAAGCTTTCTTT. Its protein product is CASSWRDRATEAFF.

This clonotype showed up just a few times. The chain employs TRBV18 and TRBJ1-2, with D possibly matching TRBD1 (6 bases). From germline, CDR1 is KGHSH and CDR2 LQKENI. V was shortened by 4 bases and J by 1 base, with 13 bases between the two germline ends. The CDR3 covers 15 residues. DNA of the CDR3: TGTGCCAGCTCACGAGTGGGGGCCGATAACTATGGCTACACCTTC. Translated: CASSRVGADNYGYTF.

This clonotype was observed a few times. The rearrangement joins TRBV7-9 to TRBJ1-1; TRBD1 matches 8 bases. V shed 5 bases and J 6 bases; nucleotides not matched to a gene: 8. The CDR3 is made up of 14 amino acids. Germline V gene data show CDR1 as SEHNR and CDR2 as FQNEAQ (reference sequence). The CDR3 is CASSPRDRTAEAFF. CDR3 coding DNA: TGTGCCAGCAGCCCAAGGGACAGGACGGCTGAAGCTTTCTTT.

J is TRBJ2-3 and V is TRBV7-2; TRBD2 matches 12 bases. This CDR3 is 14 amino acids long. CDR1 is SGHTA, CDR2 FQGNSA, per germline. V dropped 5 bases and J dropped 9; count of bases not matched to a gene: 6. The CDR3 protein is CASSAGLAGFTQYF. DNA for the CDR3: TGTGCCAGCAGCGCCGGACTAGCGGGGTTCACGCAGTATTTT.

The CDR3 sequence: CASRTGLPLHF. CDR3 nucleotide sequence: TGTGCCAGCCGGACAGGTCTCCCCCTCCACTTT. This rearrangement joins TRBV2 to TRBJ1-6; 7 nucleotides match TRBD1. Germline V gene data show CDR1 as SNHLY and CDR2 as FYNNEI. V shed 8 bases, J shed 13 bases, and the junction held 5 bases outside the gene matches. This CDR3 comprises 11 residues.

The chain employs TRBV11-1 and TRBJ2-7; no clear D gene. CDR3 length: 13 residues. CDR1 and CDR2 (germline): SGHAT, FQDESV (reference sequence). The germline V and J ends were trimmed by 1 base and 0 bases, with 4 bases remaining between them. The CDR3 spells CASSLEASYEQYF. The CDR3 region has the DNA TGTGCCAGCAGCTTAGAGGCCTCCTACGAGCAGTACTTC.

The rearrangement joins TRBV12-5 to TRBJ1-1; D is possibly TRBD1 (5 bases). The CDR3 extends over 15 amino acids. Trimming removed 0 bases from V and 5 bases from J, with 13 bases in between. CDR1 LGHNT and CDR2 FRNRAP come from the germline V gene. CDR3 in DNA: TGTGCTAGTGGTTTGGTAACGGGGCCAGGGACTGAAGCTTTCTTT. Translation: CASGLVTGPGTEAFF. The variable domain in full, with the rest retrieved from reference TRBV12-5 and TRBJ1-1, is DARVTQTPRHKVTEMGQEVTMRCQPILGHNTVFWYRQTMMQGLELLAYFRNRAPLDDSGMPKDRFSAEMPDATLATLKIQPSEPRDSAVYFCASGLVTGPGTEAFFGQGTRLTVV.

This clonotype was picked up a small number of times. The chain is built from TRBV20-1 and TRBJ2-7; D tentatively fits TRBD1 or TRBD2 (5 bases each). CDR3 length: 12 residues. Germline V lookup: CDR1 DFQATT, CDR2 SNEGSKA (reference sequence). V gave up 6 bases and J gave up 3 bases, with 12 bases separating them. CDR3 sequence (DNA): TGCAGTGCCTCCTTGGGGGTCTACGAGCAGTACTTC. The encoded protein is CSASLGVYEQYF.

This clonotype has a count of ten or more. The chain couples TRBV7-2 to TRBJ2-1; TRBD2 agrees at 7 bases. With 2 bases clipped from V and 7 bases from J, the junction kept 11 bases outside the gene matches. The CDR3 loop spans 16 amino acids. Germline CDR1 SGHTA, CDR2 FQGNSA. CDR3 sequence reads: CASSLNAQRGLNEQFF. CDR3 DNA: TGTGCCAGCAGCTTAAATGCCCAGCGGGGTTTGAATGAGCAGTTCTTC.

This clonotype was detected only a few times. This chain uses TRBV7-9 with TRBJ1-5, with TRBD1 matching 10 bases. The J segment lost 5 bases and the V segment lost 5 bases, leaving 6 bases of the junction unmatched. Germline V gene lookup returns CDR1 SEHNR and CDR2 FQNEAQ (reference sequence). The CDR3 has 15 amino acids. CDR3 nucleotide sequence: TGTGCCAGCAGCGCCGGGACAGGGGTTCATCAGCCCCAGCATTTT. As protein: CASSAGTGVHQPQHF.

The rearrangement links TRBV11-2 to TRBJ1-4, with TRBD1 matching over 7 bases. Trimming took 6 bases from V and 8 from J; bases not matched to a gene: 9. From germline, CDR1 is SGHAT and CDR2 FQNNGV. This CDR3 has 14 amino acids. CDR3 sequence: CASSLDRAGEKLFF. CDR3 nucleotide sequence: TGTGCCAGCAGTCTAGACAGGGCTGGCGAAAAACTGTTTTTT.

This clonotype is medium-sized (0.01 to 0.1%) in the sample. V gene TRBV7-2 combines with J gene TRBJ1-1; no definite D call. This CDR3 comprises 13 residues. Trimming left V 3 bases short and J 1 base short, with 6 bases between. The germline V gene encodes CDR1 SGHTA and CDR2 FQGNSA. The CDR3 coding sequence is TGTGCCAGCAGCTTTGGGAGGAACACTGAAGCTTTCTTT. Amino acids: CASSFGRNTEAFF.

V is TRBV6-1 and J is TRBJ1-5, with TRBD1 identical over 9 bases. The germline gives CDR1 MNHNS, CDR2 SASEGT. Trimming removed 6 bases from V and 7 bases from J; junction bases left unmatched: 4. CDR3 size: 13 residues. This CDR3 reads CASRTGGKQPQHF. In DNA, the CDR3 is TGTGCCAGCAGGACAGGGGGAAAGCAGCCCCAGCATTTT.

This clonotype was observed at least ten times. V gene TRBV12-3 or TRBV12-4 combines with J gene TRBJ1-4, with D uncertain. This CDR3 comprises 14 residues. V was shortened by 5 bases and J by 0 bases, with 7 bases between the two germline ends. CDR3 DNA: TGTGCCAGCAGTCCGGGATCAACTAATGAAAAACTGTTTTTT. Its protein product is CASSPGSTNEKLFF.

About this clonotype itself: At one of its ends the junction is not consistent with the germline gene, which may arise from a read error. The V gene is TRBV7-2, the J gene TRBJ2-5; 9 bases are shared with TRBD1. The CDR3 has 15 amino acids. Germline CDR1 is SGHTA and CDR2 is FQGNSA. This CDR3 is CANSLGQGIQETQYF. CDR3 nucleotide sequence: TGTGCCAACAGCCTGGGACAGGGAATCCAAGAGACCCAGTACTTC.

The chain carries TRBV12-3 or TRBV12-4 and TRBJ1-1; the D gene is possibly TRBD1 (5 bases). Trimming cost V 6 bases and J 4 bases, with 12 bases left between them. The CDR3 is 13 residues long. The DNA for the CDR3 is TGTGCCAGCAGCCCCTTCCAGGGCACTGAAGCTTTCTTT. The encoded protein is CASSPFQGTEAFF.

Only a few counts were recorded for this clonotype. This chain links TRBV2 with TRBJ1-2; the match to TRBD1 covers 8 bases. V lost 6 bases to trimming and J lost 8 bases; unmatched junction nucleotides: 2. CDR1 and CDR2 from the germline V gene are SNHLY and FYNNEI. The CDR3 has 11 residues. The CDR3 sequence is CASRDRAGYTF. CDR3 sequence (DNA): TGTGCCAGCAGGGACAGGGCGGGCTACACCTTC.

The sample holds a few counts of this clonotype. The chain is built from TRBV7-3 and TRBJ2-1, with TRBD2 matching over 14 bases. Germline V gene lookup returns CDR1 SGHTA and CDR2 FQGTGA. With 5 bases clipped from V and 7 bases from J, the junction kept 7 bases outside the gene matches. The CDR3 length is 16 residues. The CDR3 spells CASSLRLAGGGNEQFF. The CDR3 nucleotides are TGTGCCAGCAGCCTCAGACTAGCGGGGGGGGGTAATGAGCAGTTCTTC.

This chain joins TRBV2 and TRBJ1-1; D ambiguous. Trimming pared 4 bases from V and 11 bases from J, leaving 14 bases between. CDR1 SNHLY and CDR2 FYNNEI come from the germline V gene. This CDR3 has 12 residues. Here the CDR3 reads CASSGWTPGAFF. CDR3 DNA: TGTGCCAGCAGTGGGTGGACCCCCGGGGCTTTCTTT.

This clonotype was counted only a few times. V gene TRBV20-1 combines with J gene TRBJ2-1; 7 nucleotides agree with TRBD2. Losses at the gene ends were 5 bases for V and 4 bases for J; bases not matched to a gene: 8. The CDR3 sequence is 14 residues long. Per the germline V gene, CDR1 is DFQATT and CDR2 is SNEGSKA (reference sequence). In DNA form, the CDR3 reads TGCAGTGCTCCCCCCAGCGGGGCTTACAATGAGCAGTTCTTC. Protein: CSAPPSGAYNEQFF.

The chain has TRBV19 and TRBJ2-3; TRBD2 aligns across 13 bases. J lost 4 bases, V lost 5 bases, and 12 bases had no gene match. The CDR3 runs to 18 residues. Germline V gene sequence: CDR1 LNHDA, CDR2 SQIVND (reference sequence). In DNA, the CDR3 is TGTGCCAGTAGTCCGACCGGACTAGCGGGGGCCCAGCCAGATACGCAGTATTTT. It yields the protein CASSPTGLAGAQPDTQYF.

This clonotype was seen many times. The gene calls are TRBV7-8 and TRBJ2-1; possibly TRBD2 for D (6 bases). From germline, CDR1 is SGHVS and CDR2 FQNEAQ. Trimming removed 0 bases at V and 6 bases at J, with 12 bases between. This CDR3 contains 15 residues. This CDR3 reads CASSLAGGPPNEQFF. The CDR3 DNA reads TGTGCCAGCAGCTTAGCGGGGGGTCCCCCCAATGAGCAGTTCTTC.

The table lists this clonotype with many counts. The rearrangement uses TRBV7-2 and TRBJ2-1; D perhaps matches TRBD2 (7 bases). Germline assignment: CDR1 SGHTA and CDR2 FQGNSA. The V gene lost 4 bases and the J gene lost 6 bases, with 13 bases spanning the gap. The CDR3 loop spans 14 amino acids. In DNA form, the CDR3 reads TGTGCCAGCAGCTCCTTGGGGGGGGCCAATGAGCAGTTCTTC. Translation gives CASSSLGGANEQFF.

The chain links TRBV7-6 to TRBJ2-5, with D tentatively TRBD2 (6 bases). With 4 bases removed from V and 5 bases from J, the gap between germline ends came to 11 bases. The CDR3 contains 13 residues. Per the germline V gene, CDR1 is SGHVS and CDR2 is FNYEAQ. CDR3 nucleotide sequence: TGTGCCAGCAGCTCCTCACGGGGGGAGACCCAGTACTTC. Its translation is CASSSSRGETQYF. The full variable domain, with the rest looked up from reference TRBV7-6 and TRBJ2-5, is GAGVSQSPRYKVTKRGQDVALRCDPISGHVSLYWYRQALGQGPEFLTYFNYEAQQDKSGLPNDRFSAERPEGSISTLTIQRTEQRDSAMYRCASSSSRGETQYFGPGTRLLVL.

This chain links TRBV12-3 or TRBV12-4 with TRBJ1-2; D is unclear. The CDR3 length is 14 residues. V was shortened by 7 bases and J by 1 base, with 13 bases between the two germline ends. The chain's CDR3 is CASTLRTGNYGYTF. CDR3 sequence (DNA): TGTGCCAGCACCCTAAGGACGGGTAACTATGGCTACACCTTC.